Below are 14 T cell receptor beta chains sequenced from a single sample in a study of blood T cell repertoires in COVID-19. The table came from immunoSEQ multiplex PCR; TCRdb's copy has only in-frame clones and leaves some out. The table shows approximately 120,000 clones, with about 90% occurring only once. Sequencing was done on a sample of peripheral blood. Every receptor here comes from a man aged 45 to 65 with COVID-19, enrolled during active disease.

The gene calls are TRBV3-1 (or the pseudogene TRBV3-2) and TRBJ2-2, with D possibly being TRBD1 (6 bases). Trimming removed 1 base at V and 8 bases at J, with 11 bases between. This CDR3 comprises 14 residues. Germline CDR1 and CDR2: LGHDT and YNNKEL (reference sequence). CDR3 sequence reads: CASSQVGAAGELFF. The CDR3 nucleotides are TGTGCCAGCAGCCAAGTGGGGGCGGCGGGGGAGCTGTTTTTT.

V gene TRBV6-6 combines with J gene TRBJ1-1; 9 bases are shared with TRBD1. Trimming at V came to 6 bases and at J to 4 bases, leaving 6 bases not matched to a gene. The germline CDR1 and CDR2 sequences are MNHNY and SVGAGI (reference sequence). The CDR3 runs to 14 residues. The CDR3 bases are TGTGCCAGCAGCCTTGGACAGGGGCCCACTGAAGCTTTCTTT. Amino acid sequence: CASSLGQGPTEAFF.

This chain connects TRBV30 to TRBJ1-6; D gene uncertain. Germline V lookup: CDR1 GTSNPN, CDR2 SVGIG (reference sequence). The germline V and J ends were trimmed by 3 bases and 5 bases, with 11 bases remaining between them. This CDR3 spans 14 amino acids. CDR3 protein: CAWRRRQDNSPLHF. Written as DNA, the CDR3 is TGTGCCTGGAGACGTCGGCAGGATAATTCACCCCTCCACTTT.

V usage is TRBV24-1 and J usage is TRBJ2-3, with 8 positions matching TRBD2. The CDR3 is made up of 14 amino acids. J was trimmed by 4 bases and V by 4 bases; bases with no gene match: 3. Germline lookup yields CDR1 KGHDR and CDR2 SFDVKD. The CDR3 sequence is CATSDLAGSDTQYF. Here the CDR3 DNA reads TGTGCCACCAGTGACTTAGCGGGATCAGATACGCAGTATTTT.

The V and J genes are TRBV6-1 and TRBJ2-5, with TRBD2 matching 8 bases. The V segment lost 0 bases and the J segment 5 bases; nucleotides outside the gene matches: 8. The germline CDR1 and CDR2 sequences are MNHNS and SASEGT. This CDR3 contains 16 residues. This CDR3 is CASSEAWRRGEETQYF. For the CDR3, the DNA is TGTGCCAGCAGTGAAGCATGGAGGCGGGGGGAGGAGACCCAGTACTTC.

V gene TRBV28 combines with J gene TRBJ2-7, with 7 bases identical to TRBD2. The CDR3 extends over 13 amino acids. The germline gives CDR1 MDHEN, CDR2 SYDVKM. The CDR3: CASSFVPSGELYV. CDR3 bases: TGTGCCAGCAGTTTCGTTCCTAGCGGAGAGCTGTACGTC.

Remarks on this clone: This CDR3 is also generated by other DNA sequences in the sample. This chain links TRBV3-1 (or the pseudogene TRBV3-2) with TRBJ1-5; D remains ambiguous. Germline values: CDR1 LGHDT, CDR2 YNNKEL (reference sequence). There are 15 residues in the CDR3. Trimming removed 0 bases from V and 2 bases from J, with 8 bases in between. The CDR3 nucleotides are TGTGCCAGCAGCCAAGATTTGGGCCGCAATCAGCCCCAGCATTTT. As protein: CASSQDLGRNQPQHF.

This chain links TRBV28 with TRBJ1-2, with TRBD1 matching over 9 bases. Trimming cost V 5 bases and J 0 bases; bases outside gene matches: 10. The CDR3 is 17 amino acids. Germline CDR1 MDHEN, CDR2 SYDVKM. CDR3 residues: CASSAGQGSNPNYGYTF. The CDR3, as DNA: TGTGCCAGCAGTGCGGGACAGGGTTCTAACCCTAACTATGGCTACACCTTC.

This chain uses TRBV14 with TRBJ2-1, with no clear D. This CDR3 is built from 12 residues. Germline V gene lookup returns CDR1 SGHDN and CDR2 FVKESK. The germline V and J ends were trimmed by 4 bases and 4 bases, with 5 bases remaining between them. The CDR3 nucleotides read TGTGCCAGCAGCCGCGAGTACAATGAGCAGTTCTTC. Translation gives CASSREYNEQFF. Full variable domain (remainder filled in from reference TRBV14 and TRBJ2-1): EAGVTQFPSHSVIEKGQTVTLRCDPISGHDNLYWYRRVMGKEIKFLLHFVKESKQDESGMPNNRFLAERTGGTYSTLKVQPAELEDSGVYFCASSREYNEQFFGPGTRLTVL.

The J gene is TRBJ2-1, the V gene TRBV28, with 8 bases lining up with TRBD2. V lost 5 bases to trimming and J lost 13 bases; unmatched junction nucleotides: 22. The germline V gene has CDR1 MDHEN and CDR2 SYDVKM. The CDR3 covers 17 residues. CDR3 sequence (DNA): TGTGCCAGCAGTCCCCAACTGGGACTAGTGGGCACACAAGTCCAGTTCTTC. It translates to CASSPQLGLVGTQVQFF.

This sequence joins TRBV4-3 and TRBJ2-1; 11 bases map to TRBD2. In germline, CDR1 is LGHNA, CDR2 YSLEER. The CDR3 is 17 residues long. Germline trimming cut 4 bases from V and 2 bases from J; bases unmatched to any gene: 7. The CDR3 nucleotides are TGCGCCAGCAGCCGACAACTAGCGGGAGACACCTACAATGAGCAGTTCTTC. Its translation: CASSRQLAGDTYNEQFF.

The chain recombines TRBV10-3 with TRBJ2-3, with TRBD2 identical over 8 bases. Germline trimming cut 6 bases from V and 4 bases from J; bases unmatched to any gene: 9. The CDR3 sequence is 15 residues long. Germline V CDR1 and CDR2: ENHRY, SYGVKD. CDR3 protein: CAISPSGGAADTQYF. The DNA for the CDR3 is TGTGCCATCAGCCCCTCGGGGGGGGCCGCAGATACGCAGTATTTT.

In DNA form, the CDR3 reads TGCGCCAGCAGCTCCCTGGGGAGGGGAGGTGGGCTTGGGGCAGATACGCAGTATTTT. Its translation is CASSSLGRGGGLGADTQYF. The chain couples TRBV4-1 to TRBJ2-3; 7 bases agree with TRBD2. V was clipped by 5 bases and J by 4 bases; unmatched bases: 21. The V gene's germline CDR1 is MGHRA and CDR2 YSYEKL. The CDR3 spans 19 residues.

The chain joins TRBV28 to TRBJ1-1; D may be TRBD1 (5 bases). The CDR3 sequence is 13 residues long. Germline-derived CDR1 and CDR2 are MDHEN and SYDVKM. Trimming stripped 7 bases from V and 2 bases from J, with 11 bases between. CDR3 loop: CASNAQGNTEAFF. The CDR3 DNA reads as TGTGCCAGCAACGCTCAGGGCAACACTGAAGCTTTCTTT.